The subject of this entry is one TCR beta chain. This receptor's antigen is unknown. No qualities accompany the bases; no much larger clone lies one base away. Using the deep immunoSEQ assay, TCR CDR3 regions were amplified from genomic DNA by multiplex PCR. Genomic DNA extracted from each cell subset was distributed evenly over all wells of several immunoSEQ 96-well plates, and each plate served as one replicate. For sorted subsets, approximately 190 ng of genomic DNA, equivalent to 30,000 or so T cell genomes, went into each replicate PCR. Purified libraries were measured with a Qubit 3.0 fluorometer, size-checked on a Bioanalyzer 2100, and measured again with the KAPA Library Quantification kit. Each immunoSEQ 96-well plate was sequenced on its own single-read 150-cycle Illumina NextSeq 550 flow cell. In the paper's pipeline: Because only junctional sequences without quality scores were contained in the immunoSEQ output, filtering matching that applied to full-length reads could not be performed. Sequences were annotated with PyIR, a Python wrapper for IgBLAST v1.9, and V/J genes and CDR3 were assigned using IMGT germline references. Reads with weak V/J assignments (E-value above 1e-6), missing CDR3, stop codons, out-of-frame junctions, or ambiguous translated residues were removed. V3J clonotypes were defined as sequences sharing an identical inferred V gene, J gene, and CDR3 amino acid sequence. Percentage overlap between repertoires was computed as shared unique clonotypes divided by the size of the smaller repertoire. RTK rarefaction, the Chao1 estimator, and Recon v2.1 estimates of unobserved clonotypes were used to assess repertoire richness. For all TCRbeta clonotypes obtained by the gDNA method from four donors, generation probabilities were computed with OLGA. TCRdb took this table from immuneACCESS and kept in-frame rearrangements with V and J called. Such tables lack part of the clones; where checked against another copy, unresolved V genes explain under half of the gap, and the rest is unexplained. The V and J calls and the clone size are those of that table, but D and trimming were determined from the DNA. The sample has approximately 600,000 clones on record, 85% to 95% of them singletons. Approximately 0.11% of the sample rests with the top ten.

These data belong to a study of shared clonotypes between healthy human individuals (TCRdb year 2020). Turning to the overall study: The cohort included a few men and a couple of women between 18 and 49 years of age. Per donor, leukapheresis produced somewhere between about 0.94 and 9 billion PBMCs. Libraries were prepared and TCR repertoires were sequenced by different laboratories using diverse techniques, in order to increase sequencing depth and limit assay-specific biases. For each donor, three plates each were used for CD4 naive and CD4 memory, two plates were used for CD8 naive, and one plate was used for CD8 memory. To estimate repertoire size and how much clonotype sharing occurs between individuals, the study deeply sequenced the blood TCR repertoires of roughly 5 healthy adults. Study-wide findings and limitations: Sampling was limited to blood, and TCR repertoires in tissue likely differ from TCR repertoires in blood. Larger estimated clonotype richness was generally found for naive subsets than for memory subsets. Higher generation probabilities were observed for clonotypes shared by all four sorted-subset donors than for non-shared clonotypes. Because the study included a small number of donors, the genetic and exposure-history diversity represented was limited. Pairwise subsampling led to the expectation that sequencing depth would affect the degree of clonotype sharing among donors. About 4.5% of naive CD4, around 4% of naive CD8, around 2.3% of memory CD4, and about 0.4% of memory CD8 clonotypes were shared across a handful of donors. Rarefaction of sorted-subset datasets indicated incomplete sequencing despite the large sequencing depth.

V is trimmed back by 6 bases and J by 6 bases, and the junction contains 5 bases that no gene match accounts for. The CDR3 starts with the cysteine, ends with the phenylalanine, and has 14 residues. This entry keeps only the CDR3 DNA: 42 bases, framed from base 1. The germline V gene supplies CDR1 MDHEN and CDR2 SYDVKM. CD8 naive samples consisted of CD45RO-negative cells that were positively selected for CCR7, yielding a CD45RA+CCR7+ population without TemRA cells. Healthy HIV-negative adults with no recently reported acute infections or vaccinations were included as donors. All donors were Caucasian adults living in Nashville, Tennessee, USA. Blood was collected by leukapheresis, and PBMCs were isolated by Ficoll-Histopaque density gradient centrifugation and then cryopreserved in liquid nitrogen vapor phase. Analytical flow cytometry was used to check the purity and quantity of every magnetically sorted T cell population. Genomic DNA was isolated from every sorted fraction and measured by UV absorbance on a Nanodrop 2000c.

The sample comprised naive CD8+ T cells sorted from blood. Sample cell subset or site, as interpreted from the label and publication: CD45RA+CCR7+. This TCR was recovered from a woman in her twenties or thirties in good health. The V gene is TRBV28 and the J gene is TRBJ1-4, with 9 junctional bases fitting TRBD1. CDR3 reads: CASRSTGGYEKLFF. The DNA sequence follows: TGTGCCAGCAGGTCAACAGGGGGCTATGAAAAACTGTTTTTT. Supplemented by the reference TRBV28 and TRBJ1-4 proteins around the CDR3, the complete variable domain is DVKVTQSSRYLVKRTGEKVFLECVQDMDHENMFWYRQDPGLGLRLIYFSYDVKMKEKGDIPEGYSVSREKKERFSLILESASTNQTSMYLCASRSTGGYEKLFFGSGTQLSVL.